One and the same sample provided the 16 T cell receptor beta chains below, sequenced in a study of preoperative IRX-2 immunotherapy in early breast cancer. The treatment was: preoperative locoregional IRX-2 cytokine immunotherapy. Sequencing used immunoSEQ multiplex PCR; TCRdb keeps in-frame clones, though not all of them. This sample has about 43,000 clones, with about 95% found just once. The sample consisted of tumor tissue, taken after IRX-2 immunotherapy. The receptors were sampled from a human donor with breast cancer.

The chain is built from TRBV9 and TRBJ2-1; 7 bases agree with TRBD2. Losses at the gene ends were 0 bases for V and 2 bases for J; bases not matched to a gene: 5. The length of the CDR3 is 16 residues. Per the germline V gene, CDR1 is SGDLS and CDR2 is YYNGEE. CDR3 residues: CASSVAGGRAYNEQFF. The CDR3 coding sequence is TGTGCCAGCAGCGTAGCTGGAGGGAGGGCCTACAATGAGCAGTTCTTC.

The chain links TRBV5-5 to TRBJ2-2; 11 bases are shared with TRBD1. The CDR3 consists of 17 residues. CDR1 is SGHKS and CDR2 is YYEKEE in the germline V gene (reference sequence). The ends lost 4 bases at V and 7 bases at J; junction bases unmatched: 12. The CDR3 nucleotides read TGTGCCAGCAGCCCCCACCGGGACAGGGGGTTTGGCGGGGAGCTGTTTTTT. Translating it yields CASSPHRDRGFGGELFF.

This clone was counted once. The chain carries TRBV5-6 and TRBJ2-7, with 12 bases matching TRBD2. In germline, CDR1 is SGHDT, CDR2 YYEEEE. V lost 4 bases to trimming and J lost 6 bases; unmatched junction nucleotides: 8. The CDR3 is 15 amino acids. The CDR3 nucleotides read TGTGCCAGCAGCCGATCGCTAGCGGGGGGGCTCGAGCAGTACTTC. It encodes CASSRSLAGGLEQYF.

The chain combines TRBV6-5 with TRBJ1-5; no reliable D call. Per germline, CDR1 MNHEY and CDR2 SVGAGI. Deletions cut 4 bases from V and 4 bases from J, with 5 bases between. This CDR3 is 12 amino acids long. CDR3 DNA: TGTGCCAGCAGTTCCCAGAATCAGCCCCAGCATTTT. Translating gives CASSSQNQPQHF.

The V and J genes are TRBV4-3 and TRBJ2-7; 8 bases are shared with TRBD2. The V and J ends lost 0 bases and 2 bases, in that order; junction bases with no gene match: 6. CDR1 and CDR2 from the germline V gene are LGHNA and YSLEER. CDR3 length: 16 residues. CDR3 in amino acids: CASSQDISGETYEQYF. CDR3 bases: TGCGCCAGCAGCCAAGATATTAGCGGGGAGACCTACGAGCAGTACTTC.

The genes are TRBV29-1 and TRBJ2-7, with a weak D call TRBD1 (5 bases). V was cut by 7 bases and J by 6 bases, with 13 bases left in between. CDR1 is SQVTM and CDR2 is ANQGSEA in the germline V gene. CDR3 length equals 11 residues. The CDR3 region is CSAGWQGEQYF. The CDR3 nucleotides read TGCAGCGCCGGGTGGCAGGGCGAGCAGTACTTC.

This chain connects TRBV30 to TRBJ1-5; possible D gene TRBD1, 5 bases. The CDR3 spans 13 residues. In germline, CDR1 is GTSNPN, CDR2 SVGIG (reference sequence). The ends were cut back, 0 bases at V and 7 bases at J, with 10 bases in the middle. DNA for the CDR3: TGTGCCTGGAGTGTACGGGACGGGCAGCCCCAGCATTTT. Translated, it gives CAWSVRDGQPQHF.

The V and J genes are TRBV19 and TRBJ1-1, with D possibly matching TRBD1 (6 bases). The germline V and J ends were trimmed by 6 bases and 1 base, with 12 bases remaining between them. CDR1 is LNHDA and CDR2 is SQIVND in the germline V gene (reference sequence). The CDR3 loop spans 14 amino acids. Here the CDR3 DNA reads TGTGCCAGTAGCCCCGGGACACCGAACACTGAAGCTTTCTTT. Translated, it gives CASSPGTPNTEAFF.

V is TRBV2 and J is TRBJ2-7; 11 bases match TRBD2. The CDR3 loop spans 14 amino acids. The J segment lost 7 bases and the V segment lost 6 bases, leaving 8 bases of the junction unmatched. The germline V gene encodes CDR1 SNHLY and CDR2 FYNNEI. CDR3 protein: CASRRLAGTEEQYF. CDR3 coding DNA: TGTGCCAGCAGAAGACTAGCGGGGACGGAGGAGCAGTACTTC.

This chain links TRBV28 with TRBJ2-1; no clear D gene. The CDR3 is 12 residues long. The germline V gene encodes CDR1 MDHEN and CDR2 SYDVKM. V was shortened by 8 bases and J by 2 bases, with 7 bases between the two germline ends. The CDR3 loop reads CASGKTYNEQFF. DNA of the CDR3: TGTGCCAGCGGGAAGACCTACAATGAGCAGTTCTTC.

This chain joins TRBV9 and TRBJ2-7; 9 bases agree with TRBD2. The V segment lost 4 bases and the J segment 2 bases; nucleotides outside the gene matches: 10. Looked up from germline, CDR1 is SGDLS and CDR2 is YYNGEE. The CDR3 sequence is 16 residues long. The CDR3 loop is CASSPVLAGAPYEQYF. The CDR3 DNA reads as TGTGCCAGCAGCCCAGTTTTAGCGGGAGCCCCCTACGAGCAGTACTTC.

This chain uses TRBV7-8 with TRBJ2-7, with D tentatively TRBD1 or TRBD2 (6 bases each). In germline, CDR1 is SGHVS, CDR2 FQNEAQ. This CDR3 spans 15 amino acids. V lost 5 bases to trimming and J lost 5 bases, with 19 bases between them. CDR3 coding DNA: TGTGCCAGCAGCGTACTAATCAGGAGGGGGGACGAGCAGTACTTC. Amino acid sequence: CASSVLIRRGDEQYF.

Notes on this clone: One end of the junction does not line up with germline, which may come from a read error. This chain joins TRBV5-1 and TRBJ2-7; D ambiguous. The germline V gene encodes CDR1 SGHRS and CDR2 YFSETQ. The CDR3 covers 14 residues. The CDR3 loop is CASSLATGSYAQYF. Written as DNA, the CDR3 is TGCGCCAGCAGCTTGGCCACTGGATCCTACGCGCAGTACTTC.

The chain joins TRBV30 to TRBJ1-2; D gene uncertain. The V gene's germline CDR1 is GTSNPN and CDR2 SVGIG (reference sequence). The V gene lost 4 bases and the J gene lost 8 bases, with 11 bases spanning the gap. The CDR3 is 11 amino acids. For the CDR3, the DNA is TGTGCCTGGAACGGCAGGCCGGGCTACACCTTC. It translates to CAWNGRPGYTF.

The gene calls are TRBV6-4 and TRBJ2-2; D call uncertain. The V and J ends lost 5 bases and 4 bases respectively, with 11 bases between them. CDR3 length equals 14 residues. Germline V CDR1 and CDR2: MRHNA, SNTAGT. DNA for the CDR3: TGTGCCAGCAGTTTTGGGGTTGGCACCGGGGAGCTGTTTTTT. This gives the protein CASSFGVGTGELFF.

The rearrangement links TRBV6-6 to TRBJ1-1; TRBD1 is a possible D gene (5 bases). The germline V and J ends were trimmed by 7 bases and 5 bases, with 8 bases remaining between them. Germline V gene data show CDR1 as MNHNY and CDR2 as SVGAGI (reference sequence). This CDR3 contains 11 residues. The DNA for the CDR3 is TGTGCCAGCACTCAGGGAACTGAAGCTTTCTTT. Translated: CASTQGTEAFF.